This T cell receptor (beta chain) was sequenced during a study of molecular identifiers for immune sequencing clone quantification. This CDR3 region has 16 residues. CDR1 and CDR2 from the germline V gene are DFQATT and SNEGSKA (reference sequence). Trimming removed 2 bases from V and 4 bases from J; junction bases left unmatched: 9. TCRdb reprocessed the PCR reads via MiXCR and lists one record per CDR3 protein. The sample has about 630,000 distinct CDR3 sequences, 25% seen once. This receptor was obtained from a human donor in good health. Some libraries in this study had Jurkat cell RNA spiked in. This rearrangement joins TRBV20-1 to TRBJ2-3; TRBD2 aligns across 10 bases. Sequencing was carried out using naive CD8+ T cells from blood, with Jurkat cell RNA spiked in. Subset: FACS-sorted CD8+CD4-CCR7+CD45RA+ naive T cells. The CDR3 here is CSARPGERGGPDTQYF. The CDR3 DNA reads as TGCAGTGCTAGACCTGGGGAGCGGGGGGGCCCAGATACGCAGTATTTT.